The clone carrying this T cell receptor beta chain was seen at least ten times. The antigen is not known. This sample is part of a study of breast tumors, draining lymph nodes, adjacent tissues. The study's findings and limits: Tumor and nontumor repertoires were significantly more similar in luminal-like than in basal-like breast cancer. Tumor T cell lymph node origin was a supported hypothesis, not proven. Tumor repertoires ranked between lymph nodes and nontumor tissue in diversity, with V and J gene preferences.

Samples came from axillary lymph nodes draining the breast cancer. From the multiplex PCR reads, TCRdb called clonotypes with MiXCR, one entry per CDR3 protein. The table shows about 220,000 distinct CDR3 sequences, with under 40% occurring only once. The sequence was collected from a female donor with breast cancer. Some clones in this sample may be carry-over from other donors' samples. Sample: axillary lymph node tissue.

CDR3 amino acids: CASSGGSSGREFF. CDR3 nucleotides: TGTGCCAGCAGCGGTGGGAGTAGCGGGAGGGAGTTCTTC. The chain uses TRBV5-6 and TRBJ2-1; TRBD2 matches at 11 bases. The CDR3 extends over 13 amino acids. Trimming at V came to 4 bases and at J to 14 bases, leaving 8 bases not matched to a gene. Germline-derived CDR1 and CDR2 are SGHDT and YYEEEE.